These 30 T cell receptor beta chains came from one sample sequenced in a study of cytomegalovirus exposure and HLA in healthy donors. 13 Jbeta primers and 60 Vbeta primers were used for the PCR. The data were produced by immunoSEQ multiplex PCR, yet TCRdb's version contains in-frame clones alone and is incomplete. The sample has some 150,000 clones; around 82% are singletons. What was sequenced was PBMCs. The receptors shown here come from a woman aged 50 to 60 in good health and CMV-seropositive.

The V call is TRBV6-1, the J call TRBJ1-1; 8 bases are a match to TRBD1. CDR1 and CDR2 (germline): MNHNS, SASEGT. The CDR3 consists of 14 residues. After removal of 8 bases from V and 3 bases from J, the junction contained 8 bases not matched to a gene. The CDR3 DNA reads TGTGCCAGCGGGAGCCGGACAGGGTACACTGAAGCTTTCTTT. Encoded protein: CASGSRTGYTEAFF.

The chain links TRBV10-3 to TRBJ2-7; weak D call: TRBD2 (5 bases). Germline V gene sequence: CDR1 ENHRY, CDR2 SYGVKD. The CDR3 is 15 amino acids. V lost 11 bases and J lost 4, with 24 bases in between. The CDR3 spells CAANGNYGQLYEQYF. The CDR3 coding sequence is TGTGCCGCAAACGGGAACTACGGGCAGCTTTACGAGCAGTACTTC.

The genes are TRBV18 and TRBJ1-2, with 7 positions matching TRBD1. Per germline, CDR1 KGHSH and CDR2 LQKENI. The CDR3 has 16 residues. J was trimmed by 0 bases and V by 3 bases; bases with no gene match: 7. The chain's CDR3 is CASSPLTGQANYGYTF. CDR3 nucleotide sequence: TGTGCCAGCTCACCGCTGACAGGGCAAGCTAACTATGGCTACACCTTC.

This chain joins TRBV2 and TRBJ2-3; 7 positions agree with TRBD2. Germline V gene lookup returns CDR1 SNHLY and CDR2 FYNNEI. The V and J ends lost 10 bases and 3 bases, in that order; junction bases with no gene match: 10. This CDR3 is built from 14 residues. This chain's CDR3 is CATWWGGRTDTQYF. In DNA, the CDR3 is TGTGCCACCTGGTGGGGGGGGAGAACAGATACGCAGTATTTT. The full variable domain, completed using reference TRBV2 and TRBJ2-3, is EPEVTQTPSHQVTQMGQEVILRCVPISNHLYFYWYRQILGQKVEFLVSFYNNEISEKSEIFDDQFSVERPDGSNFTLKIRSTKLEDSAMYFCATWWGGRTDTQYFGPGTRLTVL.

V usage is TRBV13 and J usage is TRBJ2-2; no clear D. V was trimmed by 3 bases and J by 0 bases, leaving 5 bases between them. Looked up from germline, CDR1 is PRHDT and CDR2 is FYEKMQ (reference sequence). This CDR3 is built from 14 residues. CDR3 in amino acids: CASSFTTNTGELFF. DNA for the CDR3: TGTGCCAGCAGCTTCACTACGAACACCGGGGAGCTGTTTTTT.

CDR3 region: CASSVGGVAENIQYF. The CDR3, as DNA: TGTGCCAGCAGCGTAGGGGGGGTGGCGGAAAACATTCAGTACTTC. This chain uses TRBV9 with TRBJ2-4, with TRBD2 as a possible D gene (6 bases). Trimming pared 0 bases from V and 5 bases from J, leaving 12 bases between. The CDR3 has 15 residues. Germline loops: CDR1 SGDLS, CDR2 YYNGEE. The full variable domain, with the rest looked up from reference TRBV9 and TRBJ2-4, is DSGVTQTPKHLITATGQRVTLRCSPRSGDLSVYWYQQSLDQGLQFLIQYYNGEERAKGNILERFSAQQFPDLHSELNLSSLELGDSALYFCASSVGGVAENIQYFGAGTRLSVL.

This chain joins TRBV5-4 and TRBJ2-2; 8 bases line up with TRBD1. The CDR3 is 15 residues long. Germline lookup yields CDR1 SGHNT and CDR2 YYREEE (reference sequence). V gave up 0 bases and J gave up 6 bases; unmatched junction bases: 4. The CDR3 here is CASSLATGGAGELFF. DNA of the CDR3: TGTGCCAGCAGCTTGGCCACAGGGGGTGCCGGGGAGCTGTTTTTT.

This clone has only a few counts. The rearrangement joins TRBV14 to TRBJ1-6; 8 bases line up with TRBD1. The germline CDR1 and CDR2 sequences are SGHDN and FVKESK. The CDR3 length is 15 residues. Unmatched junction bases numbered 12, after V lost 8 bases and J lost 9 bases. The CDR3 is CASGQTGTGLSPLHF. The CDR3 DNA reads TGTGCCAGCGGTCAGACCGGGACAGGACTTTCACCCCTCCACTTT.

The chain couples TRBV13 to TRBJ2-2; 7 bases fit TRBD1. Germline loops: CDR1 PRHDT, CDR2 FYEKMQ (reference sequence). This CDR3 is built from 15 residues. J lost 5 bases, V lost 5 bases, and 8 bases had no gene match. CDR3 nucleotide sequence: TGTGCCAGCAGCGCACCGGGACAGATTACCGGGGAGCTGTTTTTT. This codes for CASSAPGQITGELFF.

This clone was counted once. The V and J genes are TRBV5-4 and TRBJ1-2; 8 nucleotides align to TRBD1. After removal of 5 bases from V and 5 bases from J, the junction contained 8 bases not matched to a gene. Germline V CDR1 and CDR2: SGHNT, YYREEE (reference sequence). CDR3 length: 14 residues. The CDR3 region has the DNA TGTGCCAGCAGACCGAGACAGGGGTTATATGGCTACACCTTC. Its translation is CASRPRQGLYGYTF.

V usage is TRBV30 and J usage is TRBJ1-6; 10 bases agree with TRBD1. Germline V gene sequence: CDR1 GTSNPN, CDR2 SVGIG (reference sequence). Trimming removed 5 bases from V and 9 bases from J; junction bases left unmatched: 4. CDR3 length: 13 residues. In nucleotides, the CDR3 is TGTGCCTGGTCACGGGACAGGGGTTCACCCCTCCACTTT. Protein: CAWSRDRGSPLHF.

The chain joins TRBV7-8 to TRBJ1-1; a possible D gene is TRBD1 (6 bases). This CDR3 region has 15 residues. V lost 2 bases and J 3 bases, leaving 13 bases between the germline ends. Germline CDR1 and CDR2: SGHVS and FQNEAQ. The CDR3 loop reads CASSLSLTGHTEAFF. The CDR3 DNA sequence: TGTGCCAGCAGCTTATCCCTGACAGGCCACACTGAAGCTTTCTTT.

This chain joins TRBV5-6 and TRBJ2-1; TRBD1 might be the D (6 bases). CDR1 SGHDT and CDR2 YYEEEE come from the germline V gene. Trimming pared 2 bases from V and 0 bases from J, leaving 15 bases between. This CDR3 has 17 residues. The CDR3 region is CASSFRARQASYNEQFF. The CDR3 DNA is TGTGCCAGCAGCTTCAGGGCCCGACAGGCCTCCTACAATGAGCAGTTCTTC. Together with reference TRBV5-6 and TRBJ2-1, the CDR3 gives the full variable domain: DAGVTQSPTHLIKTRGQQVTLRCSPKSGHDTVSWYQQALGQGPQFIFQYYEEEERQRGNFPDRFSGHQFPNYSSELNVNALLLGDSALYLCASSFRARQASYNEQFFGPGTRLTVL.

The genes are TRBV4-3 and TRBJ2-1; 8 positions match TRBD2. This CDR3 comprises 15 residues. Germline V lookup: CDR1 LGHNA, CDR2 YSLEER. The ends lost 2 bases at V and 9 bases at J; junction bases unmatched: 9. CDR3 bases: TGCGCCAGCAGCCAACACGCGGGGGGTTCGGGTGAGCAGTTCTTC. Translated: CASSQHAGGSGEQFF.

This rearrangement joins TRBV15 to TRBJ2-1; D call uncertain. CDR1 and CDR2 from the germline V gene are LNHNV and YYDKDF (reference sequence). V lost 3 bases to trimming and J lost 0 bases, with 15 bases between them. This CDR3 contains 17 residues. CDR3 nucleotide sequence: TGTGCCACCAGCAGGGCCCTAGGATCCCCCTCCTACAATGAGCAGTTCTTC. Translation: CATSRALGSPSYNEQFF.

The rearrangement joins TRBV19 to TRBJ2-1, with D perhaps TRBD1 (6 bases). V lost 0 bases and J lost 9, with 15 bases in between. CDR1 LNHDA and CDR2 SQIVND come from the germline V gene (reference sequence). The CDR3 contains 15 residues. The CDR3 reads CASSIDLWGRGEQFF. CDR3 sequence (DNA): TGTGCCAGTAGTATAGATCTCTGGGGGCGCGGTGAGCAGTTCTTC.

The chain is built from TRBV7-8 and TRBJ2-7; 9 nucleotides match TRBD2. In germline, CDR1 is SGHVS, CDR2 FQNEAQ. The CDR3 is 17 residues long. Unmatched junction bases numbered 9, after V lost 1 base and J lost 2 bases. The CDR3 region has the DNA TGTGCCAGCAGCTTAGATCAGCGGGGGGCACCCCCCTACGAGCAGTACTTC. Encoded protein: CASSLDQRGAPPYEQYF. The entire variable domain, with the rest obtained from reference TRBV7-8 and TRBJ2-7, is as follows: GAGVSQSPRYKVAKRGQDVALRCDPISGHVSLFWYQQALGQGPEFLTYFQNEAQLDKSGLPSDRFFAERPEGSVSTLKIQRTQQEDSAVYLCASSLDQRGAPPYEQYFGPGTRLTVT.

This chain connects TRBV5-6 to TRBJ2-3, with 13 bases identical to TRBD2. The CDR3 sequence is 19 residues long. Germline-derived CDR1 and CDR2 are SGHDT and YYEEEE. V shed 2 bases and J 0 bases; nucleotides not matched to a gene: 9. In DNA, the CDR3 is TGTGCCAGCAGCTTAGTGACTAGCGGGGGGTCTTCTAGCACAGATACGCAGTATTTT. Translating it yields CASSLVTSGGSSSTDTQYF.

The gene calls are TRBV27 and TRBJ1-5; 7 nucleotides match TRBD1. V was pared by 2 bases and J by 4 bases, with 5 bases of the junction left unmatched. The CDR3 has 15 amino acids. Germline V gene sequence: CDR1 MNHEY, CDR2 SMNVEV (reference sequence). CDR3 amino acids: CASSLVAGGNQPQHF. The CDR3 DNA reads TGTGCCAGCAGTTTAGTCGCAGGGGGGAATCAGCCCCAGCATTTT.

V usage is TRBV27 and J usage is TRBJ2-1; D call uncertain. V was shortened by 5 bases and J by 5 bases, with 7 bases between the two germline ends. The CDR3 extends over 12 amino acids. Germline CDR1 and CDR2: MNHEY and SMNVEV (reference sequence). The CDR3 coding sequence is TGTGCCAGCAGTGAGGATAACAATGAGCAGTTCTTC. It specifies CASSEDNNEQFF.

The chain carries TRBV6-5 and TRBJ1-1; D is ambiguous. CDR1 is MNHEY, CDR2 SVGAGI, per germline. The CDR3 runs 15 residues. With 0 bases removed from V and 4 bases from J, the gap between germline ends came to 12 bases. CDR3 nucleotide sequence: TGTGCCAGCAGTTACTCCCCTGGTAGTATCACTGAAGCTTTCTTT. Translation: CASSYSPGSITEAFF.

Concerning this clone itself: At one end, the junction sequence differs from germline, possibly due to a read error. The chain employs TRBV10-1 and TRBJ1-2; no firm D call. CDR1 is WNHNN and CDR2 is SYGVQD in the germline V gene (reference sequence). The CDR3 sequence is 11 residues long. The chain's CDR3 is CASSDSGGLAF. CDR3 sequence (DNA): TGCGCCAGCAGTGACTCCGGCGGCTTAGCCTTC.

The rearrangement joins TRBV9 to TRBJ1-2; D ambiguous. The length of the CDR3 is 14 residues. Per the germline V gene, CDR1 is SGDLS and CDR2 is YYNGEE. Deletions cut 4 bases from V and 7 bases from J, with 17 bases between. This CDR3 reads CASSYGYAGGGYTF. The CDR3 bases are TGTGCCAGCAGCTACGGATACGCGGGAGGTGGCTACACCTTC.

This clone came up a few times. J is TRBJ2-7 and V is TRBV7-2; tentative D call: TRBD2 (5 bases). This CDR3 has 14 residues. The V gene lost 4 bases and the J gene lost 6 bases, with 16 bases spanning the gap. In germline, CDR1 is SGHTA, CDR2 FQGNSA. CDR3 residues: CASSSGWSAGEQYF. CDR3 nucleotides: TGTGCCAGCAGCTCCGGGTGGTCCGCGGGCGAGCAGTACTTC.

The chain carries TRBV30 and TRBJ1-1; TRBD1 might be the D (5 bases). The CDR3 consists of 15 residues. The germline gives CDR1 GTSNPN, CDR2 SVGIG (reference sequence). The ends were cut back, 0 bases at V and 1 base at J, with 12 bases in the middle. CDR3 nucleotides: TGTGCCTGGAGTGTCGGGGGGTCCGGGAACACTGAAGCTTTCTTT. Encoded protein: CAWSVGGSGNTEAFF.

The gene calls are TRBV27 and TRBJ2-7; 9 bases are a match to TRBD1. Germline V gene sequence: CDR1 MNHEY, CDR2 SMNVEV (reference sequence). CDR3 size: 15 residues. J gave up 5 bases and V 2 bases, and 7 bases lay outside the gene matches. CDR3 DNA sequence: TGTGCCAGCAGTTTAATCCCCGGGACAGGGAACGAGCAGTACTTC. Translation gives CASSLIPGTGNEQYF.

The chain uses TRBV29-1 and TRBJ2-2, with 8 bases that match TRBD1. V shed 7 bases and J 7 bases; nucleotides not matched to a gene: 5. Germline CDR1 reads SQVTM; CDR2 reads ANQGSEA. The CDR3 has 12 residues. CDR3 coding DNA: TGCAGCGCGGGACAGGCCCTCGGGGAGCTGTTTTTT. The encoded protein is CSAGQALGELFF.

The J gene is TRBJ1-3, the V gene TRBV5-6; unclear D gene. This CDR3 comprises 15 residues. The germline V gene encodes CDR1 SGHDT and CDR2 YYEEEE. Trimming took 2 bases from V and 0 from J, leaving 9 bases between them. The CDR3 DNA sequence: TGTGCCAGCAGCTTTGGACTCGGCTCTGGAAACACCATATATTTT. It translates to CASSFGLGSGNTIYF. The full variable domain, completed using reference TRBV5-6 and TRBJ1-3, is DAGVTQSPTHLIKTRGQQVTLRCSPKSGHDTVSWYQQALGQGPQFIFQYYEEEERQRGNFPDRFSGHQFPNYSSELNVNALLLGDSALYLCASSFGLGSGNTIYFGEGSWLTVV.

The V and J genes are TRBV7-9 and TRBJ1-1, with TRBD1 identical over 8 bases. V shed 4 bases and J 4 bases; nucleotides not matched to a gene: 2. The germline V gene encodes CDR1 SEHNR and CDR2 FQNEAQ (reference sequence). This CDR3 spans 13 amino acids. The CDR3 reads CASSSGGGTEAFF. Written as DNA, the CDR3 is TGTGCCAGCAGCTCAGGGGGCGGCACTGAAGCTTTCTTT.

This clone occurred a few times. The gene calls are TRBV5-4 and TRBJ2-7, with D maybe TRBD2 (5 bases). The CDR3 sequence is 14 residues long. Trimming cost V 2 bases and J 2 bases, with 11 bases left between them. Germline V gives CDR1 SGHNT, CDR2 YYREEE (reference sequence). CDR3 nucleotides: TGTGCCAGCAGCTTTCGGGGAGTAACCTACGAGCAGTACTTC. Amino acid sequence: CASSFRGVTYEQYF.